The rows below give T cell receptor beta chains drawn from one sample of a study of long-term antiretroviral therapy in people with HIV. The data were produced by immunoSEQ multiplex PCR, yet TCRdb's version contains in-frame clones alone and is incomplete. This sample has about 23,000 clones, with approximately 80% found just once. Sequencing used unsorted PBMCs, obtained 0.3 years after starting antiretroviral therapy. The source of these receptors is a man between 45 and 60 years old with HIV. CDR3s include the opening cysteine and the closing phenylalanine or tryptophan. Each record gives: D gene, J gene, clone size, V gene, CDR3 DNA, CDR3 protein. A D gene is named only where the DNA matches it firmly. Not all rows give a size; the values are once, few, many and, for expanded clones, a class.

D gene: NA
J gene: TRBJ2-7
clone size: NA
V gene: TRBV4-3
CDR3 DNA: TGCGCCAGCAGCCAAAGGAACAGCGGTGAGCAGTACTTC
CDR3 protein: CASSQRNSGEQYF

D gene: TRBD1
J gene: TRBJ2-7
clone size: NA
V gene: TRBV6-6
CDR3 DNA: TGTGCCAGCAGTTACGGGGACAGAGCCTACGAGCAGTACTTC
CDR3 protein: CASSYGDRAYEQYF

D gene: TRBD1
J gene: TRBJ1-2
clone size: NA
V gene: TRBV28
CDR3 DNA: TGTGCCAGCAGTTTGACAGGGAGCTATGGCTACACCTTC
CDR3 protein: CASSLTGSYGYTF

D gene: NA
J gene: TRBJ1-5
clone size: NA
V gene: TRBV15
CDR3 DNA: TGTGCCACCAGCAGAGCAAGGAGCCCTTATCAGCCCCAGCATTTT
CDR3 protein: CATSRARSPYQPQHF

D gene: NA
J gene: TRBJ2-1
clone size: NA
V gene: TRBV7-2
CDR3 DNA: TGTGCCAGCAGCCTAAGGGGCGTGGGCAGTTACAATGAGCAGTTCTTC
CDR3 protein: CASSLRGVGSYNEQFF

D gene: NA
J gene: TRBJ2-5
clone size: NA
V gene: TRBV5-6
CDR3 DNA: TGTGCCAGCAGCTTTGGTGTGGGGGAGACCCAGTACTTC
CDR3 protein: CASSFGVGETQYF

D gene: NA
J gene: TRBJ2-5
clone size: NA
V gene: TRBV5-1
CDR3 DNA: TGCGCCAGCAGCGCGACCCTACAAGAGACCCAGTACTTC
CDR3 protein: CASSATLQETQYF

D gene: NA
J gene: TRBJ1-5
clone size: NA
V gene: TRBV28
CDR3 DNA: TGTGCCAGCAGTCATGCTCAGCCCCAGCATTTT
CDR3 protein: CASSHAQPQHF

D gene: NA
J gene: TRBJ2-7
clone size: NA
V gene: TRBV7-8
CDR3 DNA: TGTGCCAGCAGGTGGGACATCAGTTTTCTCGGAGAGCAGTACTTC
CDR3 protein: CASRWDISFLGEQYF

D gene: NA
J gene: TRBJ1-1
clone size: NA
V gene: TRBV10-3
CDR3 DNA: TGTGCCGTTTCCGTTGACTGGGACACTGAAGCTTTCTTT
CDR3 protein: CAVSVDWDTEAFF

D gene: NA
J gene: TRBJ1-4
clone size: NA
V gene: TRBV30
CDR3 DNA: TGTGCCTGGAGTACCCCGACGGACGTCCTAGAAAAACTGTTTTTT
CDR3 protein: CAWSTPTDVLEKLFF

D gene: TRBD2
J gene: TRBJ2-5
clone size: NA
V gene: TRBV6-4
CDR3 DNA: TGTGCCAGCAGTGACGGGACTAGCGGGGGGTACGAAGAGACCCAGTACTTC
CDR3 protein: CASSDGTSGGYEETQYF

D gene: TRBD1
J gene: TRBJ2-7
clone size: few
V gene: TRBV27
CDR3 DNA: TGTGCCAGCAACCCTGGACAGGGGCCCTCGGAGCAGTACTTC
CDR3 protein: CASNPGQGPSEQYF